The T cell receptor (beta chain) described here comes from a study of neurological immune-mediated disorders. Time point in this sample: longitudinal time-point 2. The V gene's germline CDR1 is SNHLY and CDR2 FYNNEI. This CDR3 comprises 15 residues. Trimming pared 4 bases from V and 9 bases from J, leaving 19 bases between. Ten or more counts support this clonotype. TCRdb reanalysed the 5' RACE reads using MiXCR and keeps one entry per CDR3 protein. The table has more than 55,000 distinct CDR3 sequences, 9.7% seen once. This TCR came from a young man in good health. This chain joins TRBV2 and TRBJ1-5; possible D gene TRBD1, 6 bases. The specimen sequenced was PBMCs. DNA of the CDR3: TGTGCCAGCAGTGTTATTTCCGGGGGCGAGGGGCCCCAGCATTTT. Protein sequence: CASSVISGGEGPQHF.